What follows are 23 T cell receptor beta chains derived from one specimen sequenced in a study of T cells after yellow fever vaccination. TCRdb recomputed calls from the 5' RACE reads with MiXCR, one row per CDR3 protein. Of more than 120,000 distinct CDR3 sequences listed, 7% to 9% are singletons. This sample comprised CD4+ T cells sorted from PBMCs, obtained 5 days after the yellow fever booster vaccination. These receptor sequences come from a man aged 25 to 40 who received the YFV17D yellow fever vaccine.

In this sample, this clonotype turned up many times. The gene calls are TRBV5-1 and TRBJ2-7; maybe TRBD1 (5 bases). This CDR3 has 15 amino acids. In germline, CDR1 is SGHRS, CDR2 YFSETQ. The V end lost 0 bases, the J end lost 0 bases, and 10 bases lay between the germline ends. CDR3 nucleotides: TGCGCCAGCAGCTTGGATCAGGGTTCCTCCTACGAGCAGTACTTC. Translated, it gives CASSLDQGSSYEQYF.

This clonotype was detected ten times or more. The rearrangement links TRBV6-5 to TRBJ1-5; D is unresolved. Trimming cost V 2 bases and J 2 bases, with 19 bases left between them. The V gene's germline CDR1 is MNHEY and CDR2 SVGAGI. The CDR3 length is 18 residues. Here the CDR3 reads CASSYGLKGEERNQPQHF. CDR3 nucleotides: TGTGCCAGCAGTTACGGGCTGAAGGGAGAAGAGCGCAATCAGCCCCAGCATTTT.

This clonotype occurred many times. In DNA, the CDR3 is TGTGCCAGCAGCCCATCAACTAGCCTGTTGTACGAGCAGTACTTC. Translating it yields CASSPSTSLLYEQYF. V and J are TRBV5-5 and TRBJ2-7, with D possibly TRBD2 on 6 matching bases. Per the germline V gene, CDR1 is SGHKS and CDR2 is YYEKEE (reference sequence). The germline V and J ends were trimmed by 4 bases and 4 bases, with 18 bases remaining between them. The CDR3 extends over 15 amino acids.

There are many counts of this clonotype. This chain uses TRBV20-1 with TRBJ1-3; 10 nucleotides agree with TRBD1. Per germline, CDR1 DFQATT and CDR2 SNEGSKA (reference sequence). The CDR3 is 15 residues long. The J segment lost 2 bases and the V segment lost 0 bases, leaving 1 base of the junction unmatched. The DNA of the CDR3 is TGCAGTGCTAGAGATGGACAGGGGGCTGGAAACACCATATATTTT. Protein product: CSARDGQGAGNTIYF.

This clonotype was counted at least ten times. The V and J genes are TRBV5-1 and TRBJ1-1; TRBD1 agrees at 10 bases. Germline V gene data show CDR1 as SGHRS and CDR2 as YFSETQ. The CDR3 covers 16 residues. V dropped 3 bases and J dropped 0; count of bases not matched to a gene: 5. The CDR3 sequence: CASSSTGGGVNTEAFF. The CDR3 nucleotides are TGCGCCAGCAGCTCGACAGGGGGCGGCGTGAACACTGAAGCTTTCTTT.

This clonotype was observed at least ten times. A read error is likely, as this CDR3 ends without the conserved phenylalanine or tryptophan. The DNA is left out, because the CDR3 cannot be placed on it with certainty; the CDR3 is given as TCRdb lists it. The chain joins TRBV7-2 to TRBJ2-1; the table assigns TRBD1, which was not confirmed against the DNA. The CDR3 contains 11 residues when both ends are counted. Germline V gene lookup returns CDR1 SGHTA and CDR2 FQGNSA. The CDR3 reads CASAKDRVLTI.

This clonotype was counted at least ten times. CDR3 DNA sequence: TGTGCCAGCAGAACGACAGGGGGCTACGAGCAGTACTTC. Translated: CASRTTGGYEQYF. The chain is built from TRBV2 and TRBJ2-7, with 9 bases fitting TRBD1. The J segment lost 3 bases and the V segment lost 6 bases, leaving 3 bases of the junction unmatched. CDR3 length equals 13 residues. The germline gives CDR1 SNHLY, CDR2 FYNNEI.

This clonotype has at least ten counts. The V call is TRBV29-1, the J call TRBJ2-7; D is unresolved. Trimming removed 4 bases from V and 3 bases from J, with 13 bases in between. CDR3 length: 13 amino acids. The germline gives CDR1 SQVTM, CDR2 ANQGSEA. DNA of the CDR3: TGCAGCGTTGGCCAGAGAAATTTCTACGAGCAGTACTTC. It yields the protein CSVGQRNFYEQYF.

This clonotype was recorded many times. The chain combines TRBV7-2 with TRBJ2-7; the match to TRBD1 covers 7 bases. The CDR3 covers 15 residues. The germline V gene encodes CDR1 SGHTA and CDR2 FQGNSA. Trimming took 4 bases from V and 1 from J; bases not matched to a gene: 7. CDR3 bases: TGTGCCAGCAGCTCAGTAGGGGACAGTTCCTACGAGCAGTACTTC. This sequence encodes CASSSVGDSSYEQYF.

This clonotype was seen ten or more times. This chain joins TRBV14 and TRBJ2-1; TRBD2 agrees at 11 bases. J gave up 15 bases and V 1 base, and 5 bases lay outside the gene matches. The CDR3 is 13 residues long. Germline values: CDR1 SGHDN, CDR2 FVKESK. This CDR3 reads CASSQALAGVRFF. The CDR3 DNA sequence: TGTGCCAGCAGCCAAGCACTAGCGGGAGTCCGGTTCTTC.

This clonotype came up many times. This chain links TRBV20-1 with TRBJ1-4, with a weak D call TRBD1 (5 bases). CDR3 length: 14 amino acids. The V end was cut by 3 bases, the J end by 5 bases, with 13 bases between. Germline V gene sequence: CDR1 DFQATT, CDR2 SNEGSKA (reference sequence). In nucleotides, the CDR3 is TGCAGTGCTAGGCAAGGGACGGAGAATGAAAAACTGTTTTTT. This sequence encodes CSARQGTENEKLFF.

This clonotype was counted at least ten times. The chain uses TRBV4-1 and TRBJ2-1; D remains ambiguous. The germline CDR1 and CDR2 sequences are MGHRA and YSYEKL. This CDR3 spans 15 amino acids. The germline V and J ends were trimmed by 4 bases and 0 bases, with 10 bases remaining between them. This CDR3 is CASSRHGGSYNEQFF. The CDR3 nucleotides are TGCGCCAGCAGCCGGCACGGCGGCTCCTACAATGAGCAGTTCTTC.

This clonotype has at least ten counts. CDR3 in amino acids: CATSRGQDYGYTF. The CDR3 region has the DNA TGTGCCACCAGCAGAGGTCAGGACTATGGCTACACCTTC. The chain couples TRBV15 to TRBJ1-2; D not resolved. The CDR3 is 13 residues long. The V and J ends lost 1 base and 3 bases respectively, with 6 bases between them. Germline V gives CDR1 LNHNV, CDR2 YYDKDF (reference sequence).

A note on this clonotype: The junction does not match germline at one end; this may be a read error. J is TRBJ2-1 and V is TRBV20-1; D perhaps matches TRBD2 (6 bases). The V gene's germline CDR1 is DFQATT and CDR2 SNEGSKA (reference sequence). This CDR3 is 14 amino acids long. The chain's CDR3 is CNASLEGGYNEQFF. In DNA, the CDR3 is TGCAATGCTTCTTTGGAGGGCGGCTACAATGAGCAGTTCTTC.

This sequence joins TRBV19 and TRBJ2-4; D assignment may be TRBD1 or TRBD2 (6 bases each). Germline V lookup: CDR1 LNHDA, CDR2 SQIVND (reference sequence). Deletions cut 5 bases from V and 0 bases from J, with 11 bases between. The CDR3 covers 15 residues. The CDR3 nucleotides read TGTGCCAGTAGTCCCCGGGGGCTAGCCAAAAACATTCAGTACTTC. Its protein product is CASSPRGLAKNIQYF.

This clonotype has more than one count but fewer than ten. The V gene is TRBV7-9, the J gene TRBJ2-7; TRBD2 agrees at 12 bases. Germline trimming cut 10 bases from V and 5 bases from J; bases unmatched to any gene: 18. This CDR3 is built from 17 residues. CDR1 is SEHNR and CDR2 is FQNEAQ in the germline V gene (reference sequence). The CDR3 sequence: CATSFRYLAGGMNEQYF. The CDR3 region has the DNA TGTGCCACCTCGTTCCGTTATCTAGCGGGAGGGATGAACGAGCAGTACTTC.

This chain uses TRBV25-1 with TRBJ2-7; possibly TRBD1 for D (5 bases). CDR3 size: 15 residues. Germline loops: CDR1 MGHDK, CDR2 SYGVNS. Trimming stripped 2 bases from V and 2 bases from J, with 13 bases between. The chain's CDR3 is CASSELQGRAYEQYF. The CDR3 coding sequence is TGTGCCAGCAGTGAACTGCAGGGCCGAGCCTACGAGCAGTACTTC.

The chain couples TRBV7-4 to TRBJ1-5; D remains ambiguous. This CDR3 has 16 residues. CDR1 is SGHVT and CDR2 is SQSDAQ in the germline V gene. This CDR3 reads CTCSLRVLGGNQPQHF. As DNA, the CDR3 is TGTACCTGCAGCTTACGGGTCCTCGGGGGCAATCAGCCCCAGCATTTT.

The chain combines TRBV12-3 or TRBV12-4 with TRBJ1-6; the D gene is possibly TRBD1 (6 bases). Trimming stripped 4 bases from V and 0 bases from J, with 13 bases between. CDR3 length: 17 residues. The CDR3 DNA follows: TGTGCCAGCAGTTCCTCGACAGGCAGCTCCTATAATTCACCCCTCCACTTT. As protein: CASSSSTGSSYNSPLHF.

Many counts were recorded for this clonotype. This chain uses TRBV7-2 with TRBJ1-2; D remains ambiguous. With 0 bases removed from V and 4 bases from J, the gap between germline ends came to 12 bases. Germline loops: CDR1 SGHTA, CDR2 FQGNSA. CDR3 length equals 15 residues. The CDR3 sequence: CASSLALSQLYGYTF. The CDR3 bases are TGTGCCAGCAGCTTAGCTTTGAGCCAACTCTATGGCTACACCTTC. Full variable domain (rest looked up from reference TRBV7-2 and TRBJ1-2): GAGVSQSPSNKVTEKGKDVELRCDPISGHTALYWYRQSLGQGLEFLIYFQGNSAPDKSGLPSDRFSAERTGGSVSTLTIQRTQQEDSAVYLCASSLALSQLYGYTFGSGTRLTVV.

The V gene is TRBV5-6, the J gene TRBJ2-7, with 9 nucleotides matching TRBD2. Germline V gives CDR1 SGHDT, CDR2 YYEEEE. The CDR3 runs to 15 residues. The V gene end was trimmed by 4 bases and the J gene end by 4 bases; junction bases not matched to a gene: 9. This CDR3 is CASSLSPSGNYEQYF. The DNA of the CDR3 is TGTGCCAGCAGCCTGTCCCCTAGCGGGAATTACGAGCAGTACTTC.

In this sample, this clonotype turned up many times. The CDR3 coding sequence is TGCGCCAGCAGCCCGACCCAGGGATTGACTTCTAGCTCCTACGAGCAGTACTTC. Amino acid sequence: CASSPTQGLTSSSYEQYF. The V and J genes are TRBV4-1 and TRBJ2-7, with D perhaps TRBD1 (5 bases). Between the trimmed V and J ends, which lost 4 bases and 0 bases, there was a span of 22 bases. The CDR3 is 18 residues long. Germline CDR1 reads MGHRA; CDR2 reads YSYEKL.

This clonotype was detected many times. The chain couples TRBV6-2 or TRBV6-3 to TRBJ2-7; TRBD2 matches 10 bases. V dropped 6 bases and J dropped 7; count of bases not matched to a gene: 9. This CDR3 has 14 residues. Looked up from germline, CDR1 is MNHEY and CDR2 is SVGEGT. CDR3 residues: CASSTTSGLGEQYF. The DNA for the CDR3 is TGTGCCAGCAGCACGACTAGCGGGCTTGGAGAGCAGTACTTC.